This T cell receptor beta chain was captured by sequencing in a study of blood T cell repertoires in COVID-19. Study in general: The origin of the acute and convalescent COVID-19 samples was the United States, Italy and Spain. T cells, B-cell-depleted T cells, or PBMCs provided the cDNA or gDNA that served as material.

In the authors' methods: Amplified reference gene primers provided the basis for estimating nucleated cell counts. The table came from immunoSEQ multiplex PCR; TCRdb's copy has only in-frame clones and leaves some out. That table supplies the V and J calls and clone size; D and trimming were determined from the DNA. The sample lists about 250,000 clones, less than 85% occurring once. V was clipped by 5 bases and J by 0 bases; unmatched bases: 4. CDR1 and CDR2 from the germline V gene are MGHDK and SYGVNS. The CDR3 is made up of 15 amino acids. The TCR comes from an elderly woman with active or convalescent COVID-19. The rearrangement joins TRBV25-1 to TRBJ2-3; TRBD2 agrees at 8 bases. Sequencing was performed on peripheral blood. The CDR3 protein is CASSNPGGSTDTQYF. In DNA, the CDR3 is TGTGCCAGCAGTAATCCGGGGGGGAGCACAGATACGCAGTATTTT.